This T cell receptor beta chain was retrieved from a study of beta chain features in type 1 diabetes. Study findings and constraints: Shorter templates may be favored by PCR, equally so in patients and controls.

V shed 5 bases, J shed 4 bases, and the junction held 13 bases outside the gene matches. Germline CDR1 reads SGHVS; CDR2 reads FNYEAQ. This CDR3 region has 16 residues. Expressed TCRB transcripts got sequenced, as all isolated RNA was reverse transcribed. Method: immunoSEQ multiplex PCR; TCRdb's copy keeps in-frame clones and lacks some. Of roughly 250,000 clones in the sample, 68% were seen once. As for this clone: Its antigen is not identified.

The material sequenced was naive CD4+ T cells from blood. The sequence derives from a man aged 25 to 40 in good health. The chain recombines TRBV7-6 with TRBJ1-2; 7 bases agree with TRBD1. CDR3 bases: TGTGCCAGCAGCCCCGTGGAACAGGGGAGAGGCTATGGCTACACCTTC. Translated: CASSPVEQGRGYGYTF.